This T cell receptor (beta chain) was identified in a study of long-term antiretroviral therapy in people with HIV. Across the study: First collections came about a decade before the 2015 immediate-ART recommendation.

The germline V gene has CDR1 SGHAT and CDR2 FQNNGV. The CDR3 is 15 residues long. Trimming cost V 5 bases and J 0 bases, with 13 bases left between them. At least one PBMC sample before ART and at least two after were required. There were roughly 1-10 million cryopreserved PBMC in the samples before DNA extraction. This clone was observed a handful of times. The antigen remains unidentified. Running of the v3.0 immunoSEQ assay took place at survey level. The protocol was immunoSEQ multiplex PCR, while the TCRdb copy is restricted to in-frame clones and leaves out a portion. The data contain around 40,000 clones, 75% to 90% of them singletons. General study results and limits: The study lacked data on ART adherence, viral resistance or therapy changes.

This chain connects TRBV11-2 to TRBJ1-2; possible D gene TRBD1, 6 bases. The source of this sequence is a woman aged 18-35 years with HIV. The material sequenced was unsorted PBMCs, taken just before starting antiretroviral therapy. CDR3 bases: TGTGCCAGCAGCCCCCAGGGGCTTGCTAACTATGGCTACACCTTC. It specifies CASSPQGLANYGYTF.